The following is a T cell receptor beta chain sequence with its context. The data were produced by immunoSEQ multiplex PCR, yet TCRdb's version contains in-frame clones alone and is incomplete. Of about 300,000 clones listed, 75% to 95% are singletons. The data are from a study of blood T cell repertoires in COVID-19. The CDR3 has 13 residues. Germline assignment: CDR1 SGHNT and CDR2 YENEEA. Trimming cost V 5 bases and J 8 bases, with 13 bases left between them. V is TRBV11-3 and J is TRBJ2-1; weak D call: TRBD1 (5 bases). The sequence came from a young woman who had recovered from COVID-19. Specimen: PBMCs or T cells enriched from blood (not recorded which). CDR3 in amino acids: CASSVGQRDEQFF. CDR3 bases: TGTGCCAGCAGCGTCGGACAAAGGGATGAGCAGTTCTTC.